This TCR beta chain was retrieved from a study of blood T cell repertoires in COVID-19. Study at large: COVID-19 samples from acute and convalescent phases originated in the United States, Italy and Spain. From T cells, B-cell-depleted T cells, or PBMCs came the material, which was cDNA or gDNA.

Germline V gene sequence: CDR1 SGHRS, CDR2 YFSETQ. This CDR3 region has 15 residues. Between the trimmed V and J ends, which lost 0 bases and 0 bases, there was a span of 9 bases. Methods used by the authors: Quantification of nucleated cells was approximated via reference gene primer amplification. Only in-frame clones appear in the TCRdb table, and some are missing; sequencing was by immunoSEQ multiplex PCR. V and J calls and clone size are as listed in that table; D and trimming were resolved from the DNA. The sample comprises about 190,000 clones, roughly 73% of which are singletons, and roughly 2.8% rests with the top ten.

Sequenced sample: peripheral blood. The clonotype comes from a woman older than 75 with active or convalescent COVID-19. The chain is built from TRBV5-1 and TRBJ1-2; TRBD1 is a possible D gene (5 bases). As DNA, the CDR3 is TGCGCCAGCAGCTTGGCGCAGGGAACTAACTATGGCTACACCTTC. This encodes CASSLAQGTNYGYTF.